This is a list of T cell receptor beta chains from one sample in a study of blood T cells in healthy people across ages. MiXCR was run by TCRdb on the 5' RACE reads, yielding one entry per CDR3 protein. The sample contains about a million distinct CDR3 sequences, approximately 50% of which appear only once. The material sequenced was blood. The receptor source for this set is a woman in her fifties or sixties in good health. Each CDR3 is given with its conserved first and last residue. D genes are given only for firm matches. Expanded clones get a size class; other rows say once, few or many, or leave the size out.

TRBV7-2	TRBD2	TRBJ2-5	few	TGTGCCAGCAGCCTGGGACTAGCGGGAGGGCTAGAGACCCAGTACTTC	CASSLGLAGGLETQYF
TRBV27	-	TRBJ2-7	few	TGTGCCAGCAGTTTAGTAGCTGCCTACAATGAGCAGTACTTC	CASSLVAAYNEQYF
TRBV20-1	TRBD1	TRBJ2-3	-	TGCAGTGCAACCGGGACAGGGGTTTTCGATACGCAGTATTTT	CSATGTGVFDTQYF
TRBV20-1	-	TRBJ2-1	-	TGCAGTGCCTCCCATAGGTCTGAGCAGTTCTTC	CSASHRSEQFF
TRBV28	TRBD2	TRBJ2-3	-	TGTGCCAGCAGACATACTAGCGGGAGTGGTGGCTGGAGCACAGATACGCAGTATTTT	CASRHTSGSGGWSTDTQYF
TRBV7-2	TRBD2	TRBJ2-5	-	TGTGCCAGCAGCTTAATGGGCGGGGGAGGGCAAGAGACCCAGTACTTC	CASSLMGGGGQETQYF
TRBV27	-	TRBJ2-3	-	TGTGCCAGCAGTTGGGCGCCGACAGATACGCAGTATTTT	CASSWAPTDTQYF
TRBV28	TRBD1	TRBJ1-2	few	TGTGCCAGCAGTTTAGCGGGACAGGGGGCTATTTCCACCTTC	CASSLAGQGAISTF
TRBV20-1	-	TRBJ1-2	-	TGCAGTGCTAGCCAGGGTCTGGGTTTCCAATCCGGCTACACCTTC	CSASQGLGFQSGYTF
TRBV7-9	-	TRBJ2-7	many	TGTGCCAGCAGCTATTTAGACTACGAGCAGTACTTC	CASSYLDYEQYF
TRBV18	TRBD2	TRBJ2-5	-	TGTGCCAGCTCTCGCCCCAATAGCGGGAGAGGGGAGACCCAGTACTTC	CASSRPNSGRGETQYF
TRBV28	TRBD1	TRBJ2-1	-	TGTGCCAGCAGTTTAGGGACAGGGGTTAGCGATGAGCAGTTCTTC	CASSLGTGVSDEQFF
TRBV4-1	TRBD1	TRBJ2-7	many	TGCGCCAGCAGCCAAGATGGGGACAGGGGGGGCGAGCAGTACTTC	CASSQDGDRGGEQYF
TRBV4-1	TRBD1	TRBJ2-3	few	TGCGCCAGCAGACGCGCGGGACAGGTCGAGCAGTATTTT	CASRRAGQVEQYF
TRBV25-1	TRBD1	TRBJ2-5	-	TGTGCCAGCAGCAGACAGGGGCGTTTTGGGACCCAGTACTTC	CASSRQGRFGTQYF
TRBV20-1	-	TRBJ2-5	-	TGCAGTGCTAGAGGGGGGGCCCAAGAGACCCAGTACTTC	CSARGGAQETQYF
TRBV6-5	-	TRBJ2-7	-	TGTGCCACCCAAGCCCTCGTAGGATACGAGCAGTACTTC	CATQALVGYEQYF
TRBV12-3/TRBV12-4	TRBD1	TRBJ2-5	-	TGTGCCAGCAGCGACAGGGGGCTAAAGACCCAGTACTTC	CASSDRGLKTQYF
TRBV10-1	-	TRBJ2-7	-	TGCGCCAGCAGTGGTCCCGGGACGGGAGAGCAGTACTTC	CASSGPGTGEQYF
TRBV7-2	TRBD1	TRBJ1-5	-	TGTGCCAGCAGCTCCGACAGGGGGCGAAGTCAGCCCCAGCATTTT	CASSSDRGRSQPQHF
TRBV20-1	TRBD1	TRBJ1-5	-	TGCAGTGCGAACGCCGACAGGGTTGGCAATCAGCCCCAGCATTTT	CSANADRVGNQPQHF
TRBV25-1	-	TRBJ2-1	few	TGTGCCAGCAGTGAAGGTTCTGTCCCCAATGAGCAGTTCTTC	CASSEGSVPNEQFF
TRBV7-3	TRBD2	TRBJ2-3	-	TGTGCCAGCAGCTCAAGCGGGAGAAACACAGATACGCAGTATTTT	CASSSSGRNTDTQYF
TRBV5-1	TRBD2	TRBJ2-3	-	TGCGCCAGCAGCTTGGCCTGGGCGGGAGGTGGCACAGATACGCAGTATTTT	CASSLAWAGGGTDTQYF
TRBV15	-	TRBJ2-1	few	TGTGCCACCAGCAGAGCTCCGAACTCCTACAATGAGCAGTTCTTC	CATSRAPNSYNEQFF
TRBV4-1	TRBD1	TRBJ1-1	-	TGCGCCAGCAGCCATTATGGACAGGCTGACACTGAAGCTTTCTTT	CASSHYGQADTEAFF
TRBV7-2	TRBD1	TRBJ2-7	-	TGTGCCAGCAGCTTGGCCGCAGGGGGTACGAGAGAGCAGTACTTC	CASSLAAGGTREQYF
TRBV3-1	TRBD2	TRBJ2-1	few	TGTGCCAGCAGCCACATTCTAACTAGCGGGAGTAGGGGCCATGAGCAGTTCTTC	CASSHILTSGSRGHEQFF
TRBV20-1	TRBD2	TRBJ2-1	-	TGCAGTTTTAGGACTAGCGGGAGCAACAATGAGCAGTTCTTC	CSFRTSGSNNEQFF
TRBV24-1	-	TRBJ1-2	few	TGTGCCACCAGTGATACGGATGGCTACACCTTC	CATSDTDGYTF
TRBV20-1	-	TRBJ2-1	-	TGCAGTGCTCCCGGGACCCATGGTGGAAAGATCCATGAGCAGTTCTTC	CSAPGTHGGKIHEQFF
TRBV12-3/TRBV12-4	-	TRBJ2-7	-	TGTGCCAGCAGCCTAGGGGAGGCAAGATCCTACGAGCAGTACTTC	CASSLGEARSYEQYF
TRBV6-1	TRBD2	TRBJ2-3	-	TGTGCCAGCAGGACACTAGCGGGTCGAACAGATACGCAGTATTTT	CASRTLAGRTDTQYF
TRBV11-2	-	TRBJ1-1	-	TGTGCCAGCAGTCGAACGGGGGGACAAAGGAACACTGAAGCTTTCTTT	CASSRTGGQRNTEAFF
TRBV7-2	-	TRBJ2-7	-	TGTGCCAGCAGGTCCCCTACATTCGGATACGAGCAGTACTTC	CASRSPTFGYEQYF
TRBV28	-	TRBJ1-2	-	TGTGCCATCGCAATCGACAGATATGGCTACACCTTC	CAIAIDRYGYTF
TRBV29-1	TRBD2	TRBJ2-3	-	TGCAGCGTTGGTAGCGGGGGAGTGTCAGATACGCAGTATTTT	CSVGSGGVSDTQYF
TRBV10-3	-	TRBJ2-7	few	TGTGCCATCAGTGAGTCGAGGGGTGGAACCTACGAGCAGTACTTC	CAISESRGGTYEQYF
TRBV4-1	-	TRBJ1-5	-	TGCGCCAGCAGCCAAGTACACCTAGGGGAGCCCCAGCATTTT	CASSQVHLGEPQHF
TRBV4-1	TRBD1	TRBJ1-2	few	TGCGCCAGCAGCCAAGAGGTTGGACAGGCCTATGGCTACACCTTC	CASSQEVGQAYGYTF
TRBV27	-	TRBJ2-7	-	TGTGCCAGCAGTTCGGGACGTATCTCCTACGAGCAGTACTTC	CASSSGRISYEQYF
TRBV12-3/TRBV12-4	-	TRBJ1-5	-	TGTGCCAGCAGTTTGCAGGGACAGCCCCAGCATTTT	CASSLQGQPQHF
TRBV7-2	-	TRBJ2-7	few	TGTGCCAGCAGCTTCGGGGAACCAACCTACGAGCAGTACTTC	CASSFGEPTYEQYF
TRBV12-3/TRBV12-4	TRBD1	TRBJ1-5	-	TGTGCCAGCAGATCGCCGCAGGGGGCTAGCCAGCCCCAGCATTTT	CASRSPQGASQPQHF
TRBV29-1	-	TRBJ2-7	few	TGCAGCGTTCGAGATCGGGGAGGGGGCGAGCAGTACTTC	CSVRDRGGGEQYF
TRBV4-3	TRBD2	TRBJ2-1	-	TGCGCCAGCAGCCAAGGGGGCGGGAGTGTCGATGAGCAGTTCTTC	CASSQGGGSVDEQFF
TRBV4-2	-	TRBJ1-5	-	TGTGCCAGCAGCCAAGGGCCAGGCGGTCAGCCCCAGCATTTT	CASSQGPGGQPQHF
TRBV20-1	-	TRBJ2-3	-	TGCAGTGCTAGGACGTGGGGGGGCGGGAGTCGTGAAGATACGCAGTATTTT	CSARTWGGGSREDTQYF